This TCR beta chain was sequenced in a study of blood T cell repertoires in COVID-19 (dated by TCRdb to 2020 to 2022). Context from the whole study: Samples covering the acute and convalescent phases of COVID-19 were provided by collaborators in the United States, Italy and Spain. The material from the prospective study consisted of cDNA or gDNA derived from T cells, B-cell-depleted T cells, or PBMCs. Subjects who had been exposed to COVID-19, were actively infected with it, or had recovered from it provided the deeply sampled blood TCRbeta repertoires that made up the dataset. The repertoires were released in a freely available public database intended as a resource for research on the immune response to SARS-CoV-2. Samples came from the ongoing ImmuneRACE study (first 160 participants) plus 1,254 subjects from 6 global collaborators. A de-identified subject ID, COVID-19 status, age in years and sex were almost always included in the sample metadata. HLA class I and class II types, where available, came from metadata supplied by the sample provider rather than from assay-based typing.

Paper-wide results and their limitations: The quantity of clinical and demographic metadata differed by source and by participant and was supplied without curation.

Concerning this clone: This receptor's antigen is unknown. Per-base quality was not reported, and no clone a single base away is much larger than it.

TCRbeta CDR3 regions were amplified from genomic DNA using the immunoSEQ Assay, a bias-controlled multiplex PCR. On the authors' methods: Nucleated cell counts per sample were estimated from amplification of reference gene primers within the assay. To quantify the absolute abundance of each unique TCRbeta CDR3 rearrangement, sequence reads were collapsed and filtered. Productive Simpson clonality was computed per sample as the square root of Simpson's diversity index over productive rearrangements. TCRdb obtained this table from immuneACCESS and retained in-frame rearrangements with V and J assigned. These tables miss some clones; where compared with another copy, unresolved V genes account for less than half of the shortfall, and the remainder is unexplained. That table supplies the V and J calls and clone size; D and trimming were determined from the DNA. The sample table shows approximately 300,000 clones, and about nine tenths are seen once. About 10% of the sample goes to the ten largest clones.

In the prospective study, participants were about 18 to 95 years old, resided in about two dozen geographic areas of the United States, and were enrolled through a virtual design. In the prospective study, cohorts were assigned on the basis of participant-reported clinical history obtained from a screening survey and a study questionnaire. For ImmuneRACE Cohort 3, a participant was defined as recovered based on two consecutive negative NP/OP PCR tests, clearance by a healthcare professional, or resolution of symptoms. In the prospective study, whole blood, serum and a nasopharyngeal or oropharyngeal swab were collected from each participant by mobile phlebotomists. Over a 2-month period, participants in the prospective study had the option of providing additional blood draws and questionnaires. Before DNA extraction, blood samples from the prospective study were shipped at room temperature or frozen.

Reading from cysteine to phenylalanine, the CDR3 counts 15 amino acids. The kept DNA is CDR3 alone, 45 bases in frame from the first base. Trimming costs V 6 bases and J 4 bases, and their ends lie 19 bases apart. The germline V gene provides CDR1 MDHEN and CDR2 SYDVKM. The V and J genes are TRBV28 and TRBJ2-7; perhaps TRBD1 is the D gene, with 6 bases matching. The material sequenced was PBMCs or T cells enriched from blood (not recorded which). The clonotype comes from a woman between 18 and 30 years old who had recovered from COVID-19. The CDR3 is CASRTINDRLYEQYF. The nucleotides read TGTGCCAGCAGAACAATTAACGACAGGCTGTACGAGCAGTACTTC.